This T cell receptor beta chain originates from a study of T cells in Graves' hyperthyroidism and ophthalmopathy. Overall study results and limits: Expanded thyroid clonotypes (above 0.001) were mostly also found in blood.

Using RNA transcripts as the source, TCR beta CDR3 regions were amplified. The primer set for the first-round RT-PCR of the TCR CDR3 was HTBI. TCRdb called the multiplex PCR reads again in MiXCR, with one record for every CDR3 protein. The sample has hundreds of thousands of distinct CDR3 sequences; just over 45% are singletons. The length of the CDR3 is 13 residues. J was trimmed by 1 base and V by 5 bases; bases with no gene match: 2. The germline V gene encodes CDR1 DFQATT and CDR2 SNEGSKA (reference sequence). Absent ophthalmopathy progression within 18 months defined stable Graves' hyperthyroidism. Exclusion criteria comprised uncontrolled infection, other autoimmune disease, pregnancy or lactation. Diagnosis relied on clinical symptoms, serum thyroxine and TRAb, thyroid ultrasound and orbital computed tomography. This clonotype has a handful of counts. The antigen remains unidentified.

The V gene is TRBV20-1, the J gene TRBJ1-1, with TRBD1 matching 9 bases. The sequenced material came from peripheral blood or thyroid tissue (not recorded which). The source of this sequence is a woman aged 18 to 35 with Graves' hyperthyroidism. The CDR3: CSARTGANTEAFF. The CDR3 bases are TGCAGTGCTCGGACAGGGGCGAACACTGAAGCTTTCTTT.